The 30 T cell receptor beta chains below all came from one sample that was sequenced in a study of cytomegalovirus exposure and HLA in healthy donors. PCR involved 60 Vbeta and 13 Jbeta primers. Using immunoSEQ multiplex PCR, the repertoire was profiled, and TCRdb retains in-frame clones only, with some absent. The table has 150,000 or so clones, roughly 85% seen once; the top ten hold approximately 8.5%. Sequenced sample: PBMCs. These receptor sequences come from a man aged 18 to 30 in good health and CMV-seropositive.

The chain combines TRBV27 with TRBJ2-1, with D possibly matching TRBD1 (6 bases). The V gene lost 7 bases and the J gene lost 7 bases, with 29 bases spanning the gap. The CDR3 covers 18 residues. Germline V gene lookup returns CDR1 MNHEY and CDR2 SMNVEV (reference sequence). The CDR3 nucleotides are TGTGCCAGCACTCGGGCGGTCGTACAGGGCCAAACGGGGAATGAGCAGTTCTTC. It yields the protein CASTRAVVQGQTGNEQFF.

Here the CDR3 DNA reads TGTGCCAGTAGTCCTCTTGCCTCCTACGAGCAGTACTTC. Translating it yields CASSPLASYEQYF. This rearrangement joins TRBV19 to TRBJ2-5; no clear D gene. The J call may be faulty, since TRBJ2-7 better matches the DNA end. Germline loops: CDR1 LNHDA, CDR2 SQIVND (reference sequence). This CDR3 is 13 amino acids long.

V gene TRBV14 combines with J gene TRBJ1-2; D is unresolved. The CDR3 has 13 amino acids. Trimming removed 1 base at V and 3 bases at J, with 6 bases between. Germline values: CDR1 SGHDN, CDR2 FVKESK. This CDR3 is CASSQARDYGYTF. The CDR3 DNA is TGTGCCAGCAGCCAAGCCCGGGACTATGGCTACACCTTC.

This clone was counted a few times. The chain has TRBV10-3 and TRBJ1-2; weak D call: TRBD1 (6 bases). V was pared by 0 bases and J by 7 bases, with 15 bases between. CDR1 and CDR2 (germline): ENHRY, SYGVKD. This CDR3 contains 15 residues. This CDR3 reads CAISESRGPGVGYTF. CDR3 in DNA: TGTGCCATCAGTGAGTCGAGAGGGCCAGGGGTTGGCTACACCTTC.

V and J are TRBV5-6 and TRBJ1-2, with 7 bases lining up with TRBD1. Germline V lookup: CDR1 SGHDT, CDR2 YYEEEE. V shed 0 bases, J shed 3 bases, and the junction held 8 bases outside the gene matches. The CDR3 runs 16 residues. In DNA, the CDR3 is TGTGCCAGCAGCTTGGGGGGGACAGCGATACACTATGGCTACACCTTC. Translated, it gives CASSLGGTAIHYGYTF.

For this clone: Other DNA sequences in the sample encode the same CDR3. The chain employs TRBV7-9 and TRBJ2-7; TRBD2 might be the D (6 bases). This CDR3 spans 13 amino acids. Trimming pared 1 base from V and 6 bases from J, leaving 10 bases between. Germline assignment: CDR1 SEHNR and CDR2 FQNEAQ (reference sequence). The CDR3: CASSLDVGGEQYF. Here the CDR3 DNA reads TGTGCCAGCAGCTTAGATGTGGGAGGCGAGCAGTACTTC.

V and J are TRBV27 and TRBJ2-1; no reliable D call. The CDR3 is made up of 12 amino acids. V dropped 5 bases and J dropped 6 bases, with 8 bases sitting between them. Germline CDR1 MNHEY, CDR2 SMNVEV (reference sequence). CDR3 in amino acids: CASSPSGNEQFF. CDR3 coding DNA: TGTGCCAGCAGTCCGTCCGGCAATGAGCAGTTCTTC.

This rearrangement joins TRBV29-1 to TRBJ2-1; a weak D match, TRBD1 (6 bases). The V gene lost 7 bases and the J gene lost 3 bases, with 10 bases spanning the gap. This CDR3 is built from 12 residues. Germline lookup yields CDR1 SQVTM and CDR2 ANQGSEA. The CDR3 reads CSAGTHYNEQFF. The CDR3 coding sequence is TGCAGCGCTGGGACACACTACAATGAGCAGTTCTTC.

CDR3 DNA sequence: TGCGCCAGCAGCTTAGGGGGAGAGGCTGAAGCTTTCTTT. As protein: CASSLGGEAEAFF. The genes are TRBV5-1 and TRBJ1-1; a possible D gene is TRBD1 (6 bases). Germline V gene data show CDR1 as SGHRS and CDR2 as YFSETQ. V dropped 2 bases and J dropped 6 bases, with 11 bases sitting between them. This CDR3 is built from 13 residues. Combining the CDR3 with reference TRBV5-1 and TRBJ1-1 gives the whole variable domain KAGVTQTPRYLIKTRGQQVTLSCSPISGHRSVSWYQQTPGQGLQFLFEYFSETQRNKGNFPGRFSGRQFSNSRSEMNVSTLELGDSALYLCASSLGGEAEAFFGQGTRLTVV.

The chain joins TRBV4-3 to TRBJ1-2, with no clear D. V was cut by 3 bases and J by 3 bases, with 14 bases left in between. CDR3 size: 15 residues. Germline-derived CDR1 and CDR2 are LGHNA and YSLEER. The CDR3 nucleotides read TGCGCCAGCAGCCACCAGGCGTCGGGAGACTATGGCTACACCTTC. This translates into CASSHQASGDYGYTF.

J is TRBJ2-7 and V is TRBV29-1, with D possibly TRBD2 on 5 matching bases. Trimming removed 0 bases at V and 5 bases at J, with 5 bases between. This CDR3 spans 11 amino acids. Germline CDR1 reads SQVTM; CDR2 reads ANQGSEA. The CDR3 nucleotides read TGCAGCGTTGAAGAGAGGGACGAGCAGTACTTC. Residues: CSVEERDEQYF.

The rearrangement links TRBV15 to TRBJ1-1; D might be TRBD1 (5 bases). The germline CDR1 and CDR2 sequences are LNHNV and YYDKDF (reference sequence). Trimming shortened V by 2 bases and J by 6 bases, and 13 bases separated the two germline ends. The CDR3 sequence is 14 residues long. The CDR3 sequence: CATSRPMRGAEAFF. CDR3 bases: TGTGCCACCAGCAGACCCATGCGGGGGGCTGAAGCTTTCTTT.

The rearrangement joins TRBV5-1 to TRBJ2-5, with 7 bases matching TRBD2. The V segment lost 2 bases and the J segment 2 bases; nucleotides outside the gene matches: 9. This CDR3 region has 16 residues. In germline, CDR1 is SGHRS, CDR2 YFSETQ. The CDR3: CASSLGLAAGQETQYF. The CDR3 DNA is TGCGCCAGCAGCTTAGGACTCGCAGCGGGACAAGAGACCCAGTACTTC.

As regards this clone: Other DNA sequences in this sample translate to the same CDR3. This chain uses TRBV9 with TRBJ2-7; 8 nucleotides line up with TRBD1. This CDR3 region has 14 residues. Trimming removed 0 bases from V and 4 bases from J; junction bases left unmatched: 3. CDR1 and CDR2 (germline): SGDLS, YYNGEE. The CDR3 spells CASSVGTGTYEQYF. The CDR3 DNA follows: TGTGCCAGCAGCGTAGGGACAGGGACGTACGAGCAGTACTTC. Drawing the rest from reference TRBV9 and TRBJ2-7, the complete variable domain is DSGVTQTPKHLITATGQRVTLRCSPRSGDLSVYWYQQSLDQGLQFLIQYYNGEERAKGNILERFSAQQFPDLHSELNLSSLELGDSALYFCASSVGTGTYEQYFGPGTRLTVT.

The gene calls are TRBV5-1 and TRBJ2-5; perhaps TRBD1 as D (6 bases). The J call may be incorrect, as the DNA end agrees better with TRBJ2-7. Germline assignment: CDR1 SGHRS and CDR2 YFSETQ. This CDR3 contains 14 residues. The CDR3 loop is CASSPGDTGYEQYF. The CDR3 nucleotides are TGCGCCAGCAGCCCAGGAGACACAGGGTACGAGCAGTACTTC.

In its sample, this clone was seen a few times. The chain has TRBV5-6 and TRBJ1-6; D might be TRBD1 (5 bases). CDR3 length: 14 amino acids. Trimming shortened V by 2 bases and J by 10 bases, and 13 bases separated the two germline ends. Germline V lookup: CDR1 SGHDT, CDR2 YYEEEE. CDR3 sequence (DNA): TGTGCCAGCAGCTTCAGGGAAGGGTGGTCACCCCTCCACTTT. Translating gives CASSFREGWSPLHF.

This chain uses TRBV2 with TRBJ1-4; D remains unclear. The CDR3 has 15 amino acids. Germline CDR1 is SNHLY and CDR2 is FYNNEI. The V gene lost 5 bases and the J gene lost 1 base, with 11 bases spanning the gap. Here the CDR3 DNA reads TGTGCCAGCAGTCCGAGAGGAGTAACTAATGAAAAACTGTTTTTT. Amino acid sequence: CASSPRGVTNEKLFF.

The rearrangement links TRBV18 to TRBJ2-7; 7 bases are a match to TRBD1. The germline gives CDR1 KGHSH, CDR2 LQKENI. Trimming took 8 bases from V and 2 from J; bases not matched to a gene: 3. CDR3 length equals 12 residues. CDR3 in amino acids: CASTGTAYEQYF. The CDR3 DNA sequence: TGTGCCAGCACCGGGACAGCCTACGAGCAGTACTTC.

The chain joins TRBV11-2 to TRBJ1-2; D call uncertain. Trimming shortened V by 5 bases and J by 3 bases, and 16 bases separated the two germline ends. The CDR3 is 15 amino acids. Germline V gene sequence: CDR1 SGHAT, CDR2 FQNNGV. The CDR3 nucleotides read TGTGCCAGCAGCCCCACCTGGGCGATCTACTATGGCTACACCTTC. Translation: CASSPTWAIYYGYTF.

V usage is TRBV2 and J usage is TRBJ1-5; D possibly corresponds to TRBD1 (6 bases). Germline CDR1 and CDR2: SNHLY and FYNNEI. Trimming removed 6 bases at V and 0 bases at J, with 9 bases between. CDR3 size: 14 residues. CDR3 in amino acids: CASRDSYSNQPQHF. Written as DNA, the CDR3 is TGTGCCAGCAGGGACAGTTATAGCAATCAGCCCCAGCATTTT.

The chain couples TRBV11-2 to TRBJ2-7, with D tentatively TRBD1 (6 bases). CDR1 SGHAT and CDR2 FQNNGV come from the germline V gene. Trimming took 5 bases from V and 3 from J, leaving 8 bases between them. The CDR3 sequence is 12 residues long. CDR3 bases: TGTGCCAGCAGCCTGACAGGCTACGAGCAGTACTTC. Translated: CASSLTGYEQYF.

V is TRBV5-1 and J is TRBJ2-3; D might be TRBD2 (6 bases). V lost 0 bases to trimming and J lost 0 bases, with 17 bases between them. The CDR3 is made up of 18 amino acids. Germline values: CDR1 SGHRS, CDR2 YFSETQ. In DNA, the CDR3 is TGCGCCAGCAGCTTGGTTTTTTCGGGGGTAGGGAGCACAGATACGCAGTATTTT. This gives the protein CASSLVFSGVGSTDTQYF.

The genes are TRBV5-1 and TRBJ1-2; TRBD1 matches 8 bases. Germline CDR1 is SGHRS and CDR2 is YFSETQ. The trim removed 4 bases at V and 2 bases at J, leaving 7 bases unmatched. The CDR3 consists of 15 residues. The CDR3 nucleotides read TGCGCCAGCAGCCCCGACAGGGGAGCCAACTATGGCTACACCTTC. Translated, it gives CASSPDRGANYGYTF.

The chain uses TRBV29-1 and TRBJ1-4; D ambiguous. V lost 0 bases to trimming and J lost 5 bases, with 10 bases between them. The CDR3 is 14 residues long. CDR1 is SQVTM and CDR2 is ANQGSEA in the germline V gene. CDR3 sequence reads: CSVEDPGQNEKLFF. Here the CDR3 DNA reads TGCAGCGTTGAAGATCCGGGTCAGAATGAAAAACTGTTTTTT.

This clone turned up a few times. The DNA for the CDR3 is TGCGCCAGCAGCCCTCCCTGGCAGCTAGATGAAAAACTGTTTTTT. Encoded protein: CASSPPWQLDEKLFF. V is TRBV4-1 and J is TRBJ1-4; D gene uncertain. Trimming left V 4 bases short and J 6 bases short, with 15 bases between. Looked up from germline, CDR1 is MGHRA and CDR2 is YSYEKL. This CDR3 contains 15 residues.

Turning to this clone: In this CDR3 the conserved last residue, phenylalanine or tryptophan, is missing, so a read error is likely. This sequence joins TRBV4-1 and TRBJ2-7; 7 bases fit TRBD1. The CDR3 is 16 amino acids. J gave up 3 bases and V 4 bases, and 12 bases lay outside the gene matches. Germline assignment: CDR1 MGHRA and CDR2 YSYEKL. The CDR3 spells CASSPLGDRVNYEQYL. The CDR3 DNA reads as TGCGCCAGCAGCCCCCTAGGAGACAGGGTAAACTACGAGCAGTACCTC.

This chain uses TRBV7-8 with TRBJ2-7; 9 positions match TRBD1. The CDR3 has 15 residues. With 1 base clipped from V and 7 bases from J, the junction kept 8 bases outside the gene matches. CDR1 and CDR2 from the germline V gene are SGHVS and FQNEAQ. The CDR3 bases are TGTGCCAGCAGCTTAGTTCCCGGGACAGGGTATGAGCAGTACTTC. This encodes CASSLVPGTGYEQYF.

This clone was seen a single time. The V gene is TRBV27, the J gene TRBJ1-4; TRBD1 is a possible D gene (5 bases). Germline V gene data show CDR1 as MNHEY and CDR2 as SMNVEV (reference sequence). The CDR3 is 15 residues long. Between the trimmed V and J ends, which lost 5 bases and 3 bases, there was a span of 13 bases. The CDR3 loop reads CASSPRQGANEKLFF. The DNA of the CDR3 is TGTGCCAGCAGTCCTCGTCAGGGCGCTAATGAAAAACTGTTTTTT.

This clone was picked up a small number of times. The chain carries TRBV5-1 and TRBJ1-1, with D unresolved. V lost 1 base to trimming and J lost 7 bases, with 11 bases between them. This CDR3 contains 13 residues. Germline CDR1 is SGHRS and CDR2 is YFSETQ. CDR3 sequence: CASSLNLGREAFF. CDR3 nucleotide sequence: TGCGCCAGCAGCTTGAACTTGGGCCGTGAAGCTTTCTTT.

The gene calls are TRBV7-2 and TRBJ2-7; TRBD2 is a possible D gene (5 bases). Germline V gives CDR1 SGHTA, CDR2 FQGNSA. Between the trimmed V and J ends, which lost 1 base and 6 bases, there was a span of 10 bases. The CDR3 consists of 13 residues. The CDR3 bases are TGTGCCAGCAGCTTAGAGTCCGCGGGCGAGCAGTACTTC. Protein product: CASSLESAGEQYF. The entire variable domain, with the rest obtained from reference TRBV7-2 and TRBJ2-7, is as follows: GAGVSQSPSNKVTEKGKDVELRCDPISGHTALYWYRQSLGQGLEFLIYFQGNSAPDKSGLPSDRFSAERTGGSVSTLTIQRTQQEDSAVYLCASSLESAGEQYFGPGTRLTVT.